This T cell receptor beta chain was captured by sequencing in a study of T-cell reconstitution after alpha-beta-depleted transplantation in children (dated by TCRdb to about 2016). Some background on the complete study: T-cell immune reconstitution after TCRalphabeta/CD19-depleted allogeneic hematopoietic cell transplantation in children was quantitatively tracked in the study by means of TCR repertoire profiling. General conclusions and limits of the study: Apparently early alphabetaT-cell count recovery about two months after transplant reportedly relied on only several hundred rapidly expanded clones derived from non-depleted graft cells. Over subsequent months, a decline in hyperexpanded clone frequencies was noted, and after one year, T-cell counts and TCRbeta diversity were mostly ascribed to newly produced T cells. The high TCRbeta diversity at day 60 in some patients was ascribed to recipient T cells and intrathymic progenitors that had survived conditioning.

This clonotype was recorded many times. This receptor's antigen is unknown. The sample holds no much larger clone one base away, and base qualities are not on file. Library method: PCR. Sequenced using an Illumina HiSeq 2500. Molecular barcoding was employed in the preparation of TCR libraries, with unique molecular identifiers being used to normalize TCRbeta repertoire quantification. The public reads were run again by TCRdb, first through fastp at Q25 and then through MiXCR, and only productive beta chains were kept. Entries that share a CDR3 protein sequence are merged under the most common genes and DNA. Within this sample are about 290,000 distinct CDR3 sequences, with about 9.4% of them counted one time only. Of the sample, 7% to 9.5% falls within the top ten clones. Via the germline V gene, CDR1 is SGHRS and CDR2 YFSETQ. Including cysteine and phenylalanine, the CDR3 has 16 amino acids. Just the 48-base CDR3 DNA is kept, in frame starting at base 1. V is cut back by 2 bases and J by 4 bases, with 3 bases in the junction unmatched.

The label giving this sample's treatment or condition can be read as: allogeneic hematopoietic cell transplantation with graft depleted of TCRalphabeta T cells and CD19 B cells. Transplant recipients were children who received TCRalphabeta/CD19-depleted allogeneic hematopoietic cell grafts. The rearrangement combines TRBV5-1 with TRBJ1-6, and 10 junctional nucleotides match TRBD1. The material was PBMCs, obtained before TCRalphabeta/CD19-depleted stem cell transplant. This clonotype was sampled from a boy under two years old with acute myeloid leukemia, due to receive a stem cell transplant. The CDR3 reads CASSLGQGVYNSPLHF. In nucleotides, the sequence is TGCGCCAGCAGCTTAGGACAGGGGGTGTATAATTCACCCCTCCACTTT.